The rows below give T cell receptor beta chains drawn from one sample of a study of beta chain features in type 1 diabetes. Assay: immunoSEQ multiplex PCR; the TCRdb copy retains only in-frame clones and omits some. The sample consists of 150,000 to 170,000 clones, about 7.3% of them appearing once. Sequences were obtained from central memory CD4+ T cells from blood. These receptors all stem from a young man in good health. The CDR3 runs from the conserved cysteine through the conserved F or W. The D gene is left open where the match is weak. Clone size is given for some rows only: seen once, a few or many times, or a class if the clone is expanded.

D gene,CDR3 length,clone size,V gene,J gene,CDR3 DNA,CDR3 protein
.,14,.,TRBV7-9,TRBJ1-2,TGTGCCAGCAGCCCTAGGAGCAATGACTATGGCTACACCTTC,CASSPRSNDYGYTF
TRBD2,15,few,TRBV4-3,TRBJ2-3,TGCGCCAGCAGCCACTCAGCGGGGTTAACAGATACGCAGTATTTT,CASSHSAGLTDTQYF
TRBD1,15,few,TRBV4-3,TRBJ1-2,TGCGCCAGCAGCCAAGATGGCAGGGGGCGTCTCGGCTACACCTTC,CASSQDGRGRLGYTF
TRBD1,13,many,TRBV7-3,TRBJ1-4,TGTGCCAGCAGCCCTGGGACAGGCGGCAAACTGTTTTTT,CASSPGTGGKLFF
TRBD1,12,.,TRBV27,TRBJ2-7,TGTGCCAGCAGTAAAACAGGGGACGAGCAGTACTTC,CASSKTGDEQYF
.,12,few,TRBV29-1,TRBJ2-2,TGCAGCGTTGAGCCGGGGATCGGGGAGCTGTTTTTT,CSVEPGIGELFF
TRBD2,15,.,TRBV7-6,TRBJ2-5,TGTGCCAGCAGTCCCCTGGGAGGGTCTCAAGAGACCCAGTACTTC,CASSPLGGSQETQYF
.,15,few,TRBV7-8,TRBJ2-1,TGTGCCAGCAGCTTAGCGAGGGCGGGTTACAATGAGCAGTTCTTC,CASSLARAGYNEQFF
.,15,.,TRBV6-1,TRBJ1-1,TGTGCCAGCACTCCAATTCCGGGAGCGAACACTGAAGCTTTCTTT,CASTPIPGANTEAFF
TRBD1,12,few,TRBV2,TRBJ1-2,TGTGCCAGCAGTGGGGACAGGGATGGCTACACCTTC,CASSGDRDGYTF
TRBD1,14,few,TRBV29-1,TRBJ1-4,TGCAGCGTTGCCAAGACAGGGGCTAATGAAAAACTGTTTTTT,CSVAKTGANEKLFF
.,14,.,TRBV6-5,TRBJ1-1,TGTGCCAGCAGTTACAACAGGGAGCTCACTGAAGCTTTCTTT,CASSYNRELTEAFF
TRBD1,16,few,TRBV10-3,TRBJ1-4,TGTGCCATCAGGGTAGACAGGGGGCGCACTAATGAAAAACTGTTTTTT,CAIRVDRGRTNEKLFF
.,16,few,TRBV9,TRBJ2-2,TGTGCCAGCAGCGTAGCTCTAGCTTCACACAGCGGGGAGCTGTTTTTT,CASSVALASHSGELFF
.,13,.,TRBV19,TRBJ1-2,TGTGCCAGTAGTATAGAGAGGCGGCTGGGCTACACCTTC,CASSIERRLGYTF
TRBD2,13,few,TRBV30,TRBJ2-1,TGTGCCTGGAGTGAGGGTAGCGGGAGAGTTGTGTTCTTC,CAWSEGSGRVVFF
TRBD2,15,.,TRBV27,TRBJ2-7,TGTGCCAGCAGCCACGGACTAGCGGGGTCCTACGAGCAGTACTTC,CASSHGLAGSYEQYF
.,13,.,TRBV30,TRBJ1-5,TGTGCCTGGAGTACAGGGCGGAATCAGCCCCAGCATTTT,CAWSTGRNQPQHF
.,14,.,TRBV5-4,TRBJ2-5,TGTGCCAGCAGTTTGGGGGGCTCCCGGGAGACCCAGTACTTC,CASSLGGSRETQYF
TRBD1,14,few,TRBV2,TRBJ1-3,TGTGCCAGCAGTGAAATGTGGACAGGGGTCACCATATATTTT,CASSEMWTGVTIYF
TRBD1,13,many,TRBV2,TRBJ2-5,TGTGCCAGCAGCGGGACAGGGGGAGAGACCCAGTACTTC,CASSGTGGETQYF
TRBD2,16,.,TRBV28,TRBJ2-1,TGTGCCAGCAGTTTACTAGGGCTAGCGGCCTACAATGAGCAGTTCTTC,CASSLLGLAAYNEQFF
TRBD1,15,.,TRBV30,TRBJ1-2,TGTGCCTGGGCCCAGACAGGGTCCCTGCCCGGTGGCTACACCTTC,CAWAQTGSLPGGYTF
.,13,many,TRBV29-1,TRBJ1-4,TGCAGCGTTGACGGAGGTCCGGGTGAAAAACTGTTTTTT,CSVDGGPGEKLFF
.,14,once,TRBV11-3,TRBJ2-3,TGTGCCAGCAGCTTAGGTCTCGGGGCAGATACGCAGTATTTT,CASSLGLGADTQYF
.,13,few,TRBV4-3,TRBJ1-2,TGCGCCAGCAGCCAAGATAACGGTTATGGCTACACCTTC,CASSQDNGYGYTF
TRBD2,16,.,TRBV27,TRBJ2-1,TGTGCCAGCAGTACCGGGACTAGCGGGGGGGCCGGTGAGCAGTTCTTC,CASSTGTSGGAGEQFF
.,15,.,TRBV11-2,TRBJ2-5,TGTGCCAGCAGCTTACCGGACAGCCTCCCATCTTCCCAGTACTTC,CASSLPDSLPSSQYF
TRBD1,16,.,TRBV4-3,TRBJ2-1,TGCGCCAGCAGCCAAACCGGGACAGAAACCTACAATGAGCAGTTCTTC,CASSQTGTETYNEQFF
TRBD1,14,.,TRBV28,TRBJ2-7,TGTGCCAGCAGTTTACCGGGACAGGGCTACGAGCAGTACTTC,CASSLPGQGYEQYF
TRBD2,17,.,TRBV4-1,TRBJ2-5,TGCGCCAGCAGCCAGACTAGCGGGGGGGCGGATCGGGAGACCCAGTACTTC,CASSQTSGGADRETQYF
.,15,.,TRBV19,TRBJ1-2,TGTGCCAGTAGTATTCGAGGCAGAGGCGACGACGGCTACACCTTC,CASSIRGRGDDGYTF
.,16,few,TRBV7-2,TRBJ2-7,TGTGCCAGCAGCTCAACTACTCGCCGGAGCTCCTACGAGCAGTACTTC,CASSSTTRRSSYEQYF